The entry below describes one TCR beta chain. There is no known antigen for this receptor. Per-base qualities were not stored, and no clone one base away is much larger. CD8 naive samples were obtained by positive selection for CCR7 among CD45RO-negative cells, yielding a CD45RA+CCR7+ population from which TemRA cells were excluded. Healthy HIV-negative adults with no recently reported acute infections or vaccinations were included as donors. Only Caucasian adults living in Nashville, Tennessee, USA were represented among the donors. After blood collection by leukapheresis, PBMCs were isolated using Ficoll-Histopaque density gradient centrifugation and then cryopreserved in the vapor phase of liquid nitrogen. Analytical flow cytometry was used to check the purity and quantity of every magnetically sorted T cell population. From each sorted fraction, genomic DNA was isolated and quantified by UV absorbance on a Nanodrop 2000c.

Using the deep immunoSEQ assay, multiplex PCR amplified TCR CDR3 regions from genomic DNA. Genomic DNA extracted from each cell subset was distributed evenly over all wells of several immunoSEQ 96-well plates, and each plate served as one replicate. For sorted subsets, each replicate PCR was loaded with roughly 190 ng genomic DNA, equivalent to 30,000 or so T cell genomes. Purified libraries were measured with a Qubit 3.0 fluorometer, size-checked on a Bioanalyzer 2100, and measured again with the KAPA Library Quantification kit. Every immunoSEQ 96-well plate was sequenced on a separate single-read 150-cycle Illumina NextSeq 550 flow cell. Turning to the authors' computational methods: Because the immunoSEQ output held only junctional sequences and lacked quality scores, the filtering could not match the filtering applied to full-length reads. To assign V/J genes and CDR3, sequences were annotated against IMGT germline references using PyIR, a Python wrapper for IgBLAST v1.9. Reads were removed for weak V/J assignments (E-value above 1e-6), missing CDR3, stop codons, out-of-frame junctions, or ambiguous translated residues. V3J clonotypes were defined by identical inferred V gene, J gene, and CDR3 amino acid sequence. Percentage overlap between repertoires was calculated by dividing the number of shared unique clonotypes by the size of the smaller repertoire. Three approaches were used to assess repertoire richness: RTK rarefaction, the Chao1 estimator, and Recon v2.1 estimates of unobserved clonotypes. OLGA was used to compute generation probabilities for all TCRbeta clonotypes that the gDNA method yielded from four donors. TCRdb limited this immuneACCESS table to in-frame rearrangements with V and J called. A share of clones is missing; checked studies link under half to unresolved V genes, and the rest is unexplained. V, J and clone size are those of that table, while D and trimming were read from the DNA. This sample lists about 2,200,000 clones; about 92% were detected once. Approximately 1.7% of the sample belongs to the ten largest clones.

These data originate in a study of shared clonotypes between healthy human individuals (dated by TCRdb to the early 2020s). Broadly, across the study: The cohort comprised two women and a few men aged 18 to 49 years. For each donor, three plates each were used for CD4 naive and CD4 memory, two plates were used for CD8 naive, and one plate was used for CD8 memory. To estimate repertoire size and how much clonotype sharing occurs between individuals, the study deeply sequenced the blood TCR repertoires of 5 or 6 healthy adults. To increase sequencing depth and limit assay-specific biases, different laboratories used diverse techniques to prepare libraries and sequence TCR repertoires. Per donor, leukapheresis produced somewhere between about 0.94 and 9 billion PBMCs. General study outcomes and caveats: When several donors were compared, the shared fraction of clonotypes was approximately 5% for naive CD4, less than 4% for naive CD8, roughly 2.5% for memory CD4, and approximately 0.4% for memory CD8. Pairwise subsampling indicated that sequencing depth was expected to affect the degree of clonotype sharing among donors. The small number of donors limited the genetic and exposure-history diversity represented. Compared with non-shared clonotypes, clonotypes shared by all four sorted-subset donors had higher generation probabilities. Rarefaction of sorted-subset datasets indicated incomplete sequencing despite the large sequencing depth. Naive subsets generally had larger estimated clonotype richness than memory subsets. Sampling was limited to blood, and TCR repertoires in tissue likely differ from TCR repertoires in blood.

Compared with germline, V lacks 5 bases and J lacks 7 bases; bases without a gene match: 14. The CDR3 measures 16 amino acids from cysteine to phenylalanine. Kept here is only the CDR3 DNA, which spans 48 bases and is read in frame from base 1. CDR1 and CDR2, looked up from the germline V gene, are SGHAT and FQNNGV. The chain uses TRBV11-2 and TRBJ2-1; 7 central nucleotides agree with TRBD2. The sample consisted of naive CD8+ T cells from PBMCs. The sample's cell subset or site label, in plain terms: CD45RA+CCR7+. The receptor was isolated from a man younger than 35 in good health. Some clones in this sample may be carry-over from other donors' samples. The DNA is TGTGCCAGCAGCGCCGAACAACGACTAGCTGGTAATGAGCAGTTCTTC. The encoded protein is CASSAEQRLAGNEQFF.